The 25 T cell receptor beta chains below come from one sample, sequenced in a study of spatial heterogeneity in lung cancer. Each CDR3 protein gets one entry after TCRdb re-called the 5' RACE reads with MiXCR. The data contain around 2,400 distinct CDR3 sequences, about 5.3% of them singletons. No cognate antigen is known for these TCRs. Time point given: sample taken at primary tumor resection. Regarding the study as a whole: Expanded alpha and beta TCR counts within tumors tracked tumor mutation counts.

The sample consisted of lung tumor tissue, taken at surgery. All receptors derive from a male donor with early-stage non-small cell lung cancer.

This clonotype is medium-sized (0.01 to 0.1%) by share. The rearrangement links TRBV20-1 to TRBJ2-7; D uncertain. V was cut by 5 bases and J by 1 base, with 15 bases left in between. The CDR3 spans 14 residues. Germline V gene lookup returns CDR1 DFQATT and CDR2 SNEGSKA (reference sequence). CDR3: CSAPHLGLSYEQYF. The DNA of the CDR3 is TGCAGTGCTCCTCATCTGGGCTTATCCTACGAGCAGTACTTC.

In this sample, this clonotype is medium-sized. This chain connects TRBV5-1 to TRBJ1-1, with a weak D call TRBD1 (6 bases). The CDR3 extends over 15 amino acids. The V gene's germline CDR1 is SGHRS and CDR2 YFSETQ. V was cut by 0 bases and J by 1 base, with 10 bases left in between. In DNA form, the CDR3 reads TGCGCCAGCAGCTTGGATCAGGGGACGAACACTGAAGCTTTCTTT. As protein: CASSLDQGTNTEAFF. The full variable domain, in which reference TRBV5-1 and TRBJ1-1 provide the parts outside the CDR3, is KAGVTQTPRYLIKTRGQQVTLSCSPISGHRSVSWYQQTPGQGLQFLFEYFSETQRNKGNFPGRFSGRQFSNSRSEMNVSTLELGDSALYLCASSLDQGTNTEAFFGQGTRLTVV.

This clonotype is judged medium-sized. This chain uses TRBV7-9 with TRBJ2-7, with TRBD2 identical over 11 bases. Per germline, CDR1 SEHNR and CDR2 FQNEAQ (reference sequence). The junction had 7 bases not matched to a gene; V was cut back by 9 bases and J by 0 bases. This CDR3 spans 15 amino acids. As DNA, the CDR3 is TGTGCCAGTACCCCGGGACTAGCGGACTCCTACGAGCAGTACTTC. This sequence encodes CASTPGLADSYEQYF.

By share, this clonotype ranks as medium-sized. The chain has TRBV7-9 and TRBJ1-4, with 7 bases matching TRBD1. The length of the CDR3 is 12 residues. CDR1 and CDR2 (germline): SEHNR, FQNEAQ (reference sequence). With 8 bases clipped from V and 7 bases from J, the junction kept 4 bases outside the gene matches. CDR3 nucleotides: TGTGCCAGCGCCAACAGGGGTGAAAAACTGTTTTTT. Translation gives CASANRGEKLFF.

By sample share, this clonotype is medium-sized. CDR3 nucleotide sequence: TGTGCCACCGCGCGCAACCCCACAGATACGCAGTATTTT. As protein: CATARNPTDTQYF. The chain uses TRBV15 and TRBJ2-3; no clear D. CDR3 size: 13 residues. Trimming shortened V by 8 bases and J by 2 bases, and 11 bases separated the two germline ends. Germline-derived CDR1 and CDR2 are LNHNV and YYDKDF (reference sequence).

This clonotype is medium-sized (0.01 to 0.1%). The chain recombines TRBV12-3 or TRBV12-4 with TRBJ1-5; D call uncertain. Deletions cut 3 bases from V and 4 bases from J, with 7 bases between. The CDR3 runs 13 residues. CDR3 sequence reads: CASSLGENQPQHF. The CDR3, as DNA: TGTGCCAGCAGTTTGGGAGAAAATCAGCCCCAGCATTTT.

This clonotype is labeled as medium-sized. This rearrangement joins TRBV27 to TRBJ1-6, with TRBD1 matching over 9 bases. Trimming took 0 bases from V and 9 from J; bases not matched to a gene: 6. This CDR3 has 16 residues. The V gene's germline CDR1 is MNHEY and CDR2 SMNVEV (reference sequence). CDR3 residues: CASSLSRGQGSSPLHF. Written as DNA, the CDR3 is TGTGCCAGCAGTTTATCGAGGGGACAGGGTAGTTCACCCCTCCACTTT.

By sample share, this clonotype is medium-sized (0.01 to 0.1%). The chain links TRBV11-2 to TRBJ2-5, with no clear D. The germline gives CDR1 SGHAT, CDR2 FQNNGV. CDR3 size: 12 residues. The V and J ends lost 5 bases and 4 bases respectively, with 8 bases between them. CDR3 protein: CASSRTVETQYF. The CDR3 DNA is TGTGCCAGCAGCCGGACGGTAGAGACCCAGTACTTC.

This clonotype rates as medium-sized (0.01 to 0.1%). J is TRBJ2-1 and V is TRBV6-5; 8 nucleotides agree with TRBD1. There are 17 residues in the CDR3. J lost 4 bases, V lost 0 bases, and 8 bases had no gene match. Looked up from germline, CDR1 is MNHEY and CDR2 is SVGAGI. The CDR3 sequence: CASSYSRTGGSYNEQFF. In nucleotides, the CDR3 is TGTGCCAGCAGTTACTCCCGAACAGGGGGGTCTTACAATGAGCAGTTCTTC.

This clonotype was picked up one time. This may be a read error: a much more frequent sequence differs by one nucleotide. The chain is built from TRBV7-2 and TRBJ2-3; TRBD1 matches 8 bases. Germline loops: CDR1 SGHTA, CDR2 FQGNSA. The CDR3 spans 14 residues. The DNA for the CDR3 is TGTGCCGGCAGCCCGGGACAGGGCACAGATACGCAGTATTTT. Protein: CAGSPGQGTDTQYF.

This clonotype occurred many times. V and J are TRBV6-1 and TRBJ2-1, with 8 bases that match TRBD2. This CDR3 spans 15 amino acids. Germline CDR1 is MNHNS and CDR2 is SASEGT. V lost 3 bases and J lost 5; bases outside the gene matches: 6. The CDR3 loop reads CASSDIAGKNNEQFF. The CDR3 DNA sequence: TGTGCCAGCAGTGATATAGCGGGAAAGAACAATGAGCAGTTCTTC.

By frequency in the sample, this clonotype is medium-sized. The chain couples TRBV9 to TRBJ2-3; 7 nucleotides match TRBD1. Germline V lookup: CDR1 SGDLS, CDR2 YYNGEE. The CDR3 has 14 residues. After removal of 0 bases from V and 5 bases from J, the junction contained 3 bases not matched to a gene. CDR3: CASSVEQGKDTQYF. The CDR3 DNA reads TGTGCCAGCAGCGTAGAACAGGGGAAAGATACGCAGTATTTT.

This clonotype ranks as medium-sized. This chain uses TRBV3-1 with TRBJ2-7; D not resolved. The CDR3 totals 13 residues. Trimming shortened V by 6 bases and J by 4 bases, and 13 bases separated the two germline ends. The V gene's germline CDR1 is LGHDT and CDR2 YNNKEL (reference sequence). The CDR3 here is CASSTGRRYEQYF. The DNA of the CDR3 is TGTGCCAGCAGTACTGGACGGCGATACGAGCAGTACTTC.

Judged by abundance, this clonotype is medium-sized. This chain joins TRBV28 and TRBJ1-5; D is unclear. The V and J ends lost 3 bases and 0 bases respectively, with 12 bases between them. CDR1 and CDR2 (germline): MDHEN, SYDVKM. The CDR3 consists of 16 residues. The CDR3 spells CASSLLSYFSNQPQHF. The CDR3 DNA is TGTGCCAGCAGTTTGTTATCTTATTTTAGCAATCAGCCCCAGCATTTT.

The chain carries TRBV10-3 and TRBJ1-1; 8 bases are a match to TRBD1. Germline CDR1 reads ENHRY; CDR2 reads SYGVKD. J lost 2 bases, V lost 7 bases, and 6 bases had no gene match. The CDR3 is 14 residues long. The CDR3 is CAITLTGGNTEAFF. In DNA, the CDR3 is TGTGCCATCACCCTAACAGGGGGTAACACTGAAGCTTTCTTT.

In this sample, this clonotype is medium-sized (0.01 to 0.1%). CDR3 residues: CASSSGGGRADEQFF. CDR3 bases: TGTGCCAGCAGCTCCGGGGGTGGGAGGGCCGATGAGCAGTTCTTC. V gene TRBV7-2 combines with J gene TRBJ2-1, with TRBD2 identical over 7 bases. J was trimmed by 8 bases and V by 4 bases; bases with no gene match: 11. The CDR3 sequence is 15 residues long. CDR1 is SGHTA, CDR2 FQGNSA, per germline.

By proportion, this clonotype is medium-sized. The rearrangement joins TRBV28 to TRBJ2-3; 7 bases map to TRBD1. The germline CDR1 and CDR2 sequences are MDHEN and SYDVKM. The V segment lost 7 bases and the J segment 5 bases; nucleotides outside the gene matches: 9. The CDR3 spans 14 residues. The CDR3 nucleotides read TGTGCCAGCACCCCAAGGGGGCGGTTAGATACGCAGTATTTT. Its protein is CASTPRGRLDTQYF.

This clonotype is deemed medium-sized. CDR3 sequence (DNA): TGTGCCAGCAGTTCCCACCTAGCGGGAGTAACCGGGGAGCTGTTTTTT. It codes for CASSSHLAGVTGELFF. The chain is built from TRBV12-3 or TRBV12-4 and TRBJ2-2, with 10 bases lining up with TRBD2. J lost 5 bases, V lost 4 bases, and 7 bases had no gene match. There are 16 residues in the CDR3.

This clonotype is labeled medium-sized. The chain recombines TRBV27 with TRBJ2-7; D is possibly TRBD1 or TRBD2 (7 bases each). The CDR3 runs to 14 residues. The V and J ends lost 5 bases and 2 bases respectively, with 13 bases between them. In germline, CDR1 is MNHEY, CDR2 SMNVEV (reference sequence). CDR3 in DNA: TGTGCCAGCAGTCAGGGGGGGGGACCCTACGAGCAGTACTTC. Amino acids: CASSQGGGPYEQYF.

By proportion, this clonotype is medium-sized (0.01 to 0.1%). The rearrangement uses TRBV28 and TRBJ1-5; maybe TRBD1 (6 bases). Trimming left V 6 bases short and J 2 bases short, with 14 bases between. Germline assignment: CDR1 MDHEN and CDR2 SYDVKM. The CDR3 consists of 15 residues. In DNA form, the CDR3 reads TGTGCCAGCAGCCCTATGAAGGGGGGCAATCAGCCCCAGCATTTT. Translating gives CASSPMKGGNQPQHF.

This clonotype is deemed medium-sized. The CDR3 sequence is CASSLGTDSPLHF. The CDR3 bases are TGTGCCAGCAGTTTGGGTACAGATTCACCCCTCCACTTT. The rearrangement uses TRBV28 and TRBJ1-6; D ambiguous. The CDR3 extends over 13 amino acids. Trimming pared 3 bases from V and 8 bases from J, leaving 8 bases between. CDR1 is MDHEN and CDR2 is SYDVKM in the germline V gene.

This clonotype is medium-sized. The chain couples TRBV6-4 to TRBJ2-3, with TRBD2 as a possible D gene (6 bases). The CDR3 contains 13 residues. CDR1 is MRHNA and CDR2 is SNTAGT in the germline V gene. Trimming removed 4 bases at V and 2 bases at J, with 7 bases between. The DNA of the CDR3 is TGTGCCAGCAGTGCTAGCGACACAGATACGCAGTATTTT. Protein product: CASSASDTDTQYF.

By sample share, this clonotype is large (0.1 to 1%). The chain links TRBV20-1 to TRBJ1-3, with D possibly matching TRBD1 (5 bases). Germline CDR1 DFQATT, CDR2 SNEGSKA (reference sequence). The CDR3 sequence is 12 residues long. The V gene lost 6 bases and the J gene lost 6 bases, with 12 bases spanning the gap. CDR3 loop: CSAVQGTNTIYF. CDR3 coding DNA: TGCAGTGCCGTGCAGGGTACAAACACCATATATTTT.

Relative to its sample, this clonotype is medium-sized (0.01 to 0.1%). This chain uses TRBV20-1 with TRBJ2-2; D perhaps matches TRBD2 (6 bases). The V end was cut by 7 bases, the J end by 7 bases, with 7 bases between. Looked up from germline, CDR1 is DFQATT and CDR2 is SNEGSKA (reference sequence). The CDR3 spans 10 residues. The CDR3 loop is CSDGGGELFF. CDR3 sequence (DNA): TGCAGTGACGGGGGCGGGGAGCTGTTTTTT.

This clonotype qualifies as medium-sized. The rearrangement links TRBV5-1 to TRBJ2-2; 7 nucleotides align to TRBD2. Looked up from germline, CDR1 is SGHRS and CDR2 is YFSETQ. This CDR3 region has 16 residues. The J segment lost 4 bases and the V segment lost 0 bases, leaving 6 bases of the junction unmatched. The CDR3 sequence is CASSLVLTSSTGELFF. The CDR3 DNA is TGCGCCAGCAGCTTGGTACTGACTAGCAGCACCGGGGAGCTGTTTTTT.